This T cell receptor (beta chain) is drawn from a study of blood T cell repertoires in COVID-19. Trimming stripped 3 bases from V and 4 bases from J, with 11 bases between. There are 14 residues in the CDR3. CDR1 is SGHAT and CDR2 is FQNNGV in the germline V gene. Sequencing used immunoSEQ multiplex PCR; TCRdb keeps in-frame clones, though not all of them. The sample holds about 180,000 clones; roughly 84% are singletons and the top ten take roughly 5.4%. The sequencing sample was made of peripheral blood. The TCR sequence derives from a woman aged 50 to 65 with COVID-19, enrolled during active disease. The V gene is TRBV11-2, the J gene TRBJ2-3, with D perhaps matching TRBD2 (5 bases). In DNA, the CDR3 is TGTGCCAGCAGCTTGAGGGCACGAGCAGATACGCAGTATTTT. It codes for CASSLRARADTQYF.